The 13 T cell receptor beta chains listed next were all sequenced from one sample in a study of memory CD8 T cells in hepatitis C reinfection. The repertoire was sequenced with immunoSEQ multiplex PCR; TCRdb's copy has only in-frame clones and lacks some. The sample consists of over 35,000 clones, approximately 88% of them appearing once. Time point specified: peak reinfection, 3 to 8 weeks after reinfection detection. Sorted cells were sequenced directly ex vivo without any in vitro expansion. The source material was naive CD8+ T cells sorted from blood. These receptor sequences come from a man aged 18-30 years with hepatitis C virus infection.

The rearrangement links TRBV5-1 to TRBJ1-6, with 9 bases matching TRBD1. The CDR3 has 14 residues. Germline V gene data show CDR1 as SGHRS and CDR2 as YFSETQ. The trim removed 7 bases at V and 8 bases at J, leaving 7 bases unmatched. CDR3 coding DNA: TGCGCCAGCGAACCGGGACAGGGCCATTCACCCCTCCACTTT. This gives the protein CASEPGQGHSPLHF.

CDR3 protein: CASRRDSSSNQPQHF. CDR3 bases: TGTGCCAGCAGACGGGACAGCTCTAGCAATCAGCCCCAGCATTTT. The V gene is TRBV6-6, the J gene TRBJ1-5; 7 bases are a match to TRBD1. Germline-derived CDR1 and CDR2 are MNHNY and SVGAGI (reference sequence). The CDR3 consists of 15 residues. The trim removed 6 bases at V and 0 bases at J, leaving 5 bases unmatched.

The J gene is TRBJ2-5, the V gene TRBV12-5, with 8 positions matching TRBD2. The V gene end was trimmed by 7 bases and the J gene end by 3 bases; junction bases not matched to a gene: 10. CDR3 length: 15 amino acids. The germline V gene encodes CDR1 LGHNT and CDR2 FRNRAP. In DNA, the CDR3 is TGTGCTAGTGCGTGGGCTAGCGGGCCGGAAGAGACCCAGTACTTC. It codes for CASAWASGPEETQYF.

The chain links TRBV5-1 to TRBJ1-1, with 7 bases aligning to TRBD1. The germline gives CDR1 SGHRS, CDR2 YFSETQ. CDR3 length: 17 residues. V gave up 0 bases and J gave up 1 base; unmatched junction bases: 9. CDR3 loop: CASSLEWTQGGNTEAFF. The CDR3 DNA is TGCGCCAGCAGCTTGGAATGGACCCAGGGGGGGAACACTGAAGCTTTCTTT.

This chain links TRBV7-8 with TRBJ2-3; D is possibly TRBD2 (5 bases). V lost 3 bases to trimming and J lost 0 bases, with 10 bases between them. This CDR3 contains 15 residues. Germline V lookup: CDR1 SGHVS, CDR2 FQNEAQ. The CDR3 here is CASSFGLFSTDTQYF. The CDR3 bases are TGTGCCAGCAGCTTTGGACTTTTTAGCACAGATACGCAGTATTTT.

A single count supports this clone. The gene calls are TRBV27 and TRBJ2-1; D is uncertain. The CDR3 runs 15 residues. Germline V lookup: CDR1 MNHEY, CDR2 SMNVEV (reference sequence). Trimming removed 4 bases at V and 0 bases at J, with 10 bases between. The CDR3 sequence: CASSSTEHSYNEQFF. The CDR3 DNA sequence: TGTGCCAGCAGTTCCACAGAGCACTCCTACAATGAGCAGTTCTTC.

This clone was detected only once. Other nucleotide sequences in the sample specify the same CDR3. The J gene is TRBJ2-1, the V gene TRBV19; 7 nucleotides match TRBD1. J lost 1 base, V lost 5 bases, and 11 bases had no gene match. The CDR3 loop spans 17 amino acids. The germline V gene has CDR1 LNHDA and CDR2 SQIVND (reference sequence). The CDR3, as DNA: TGTGCCAGTAGTGATTTCTTGACAGGGTTTTCCTACAATGAGCAGTTCTTC. Protein: CASSDFLTGFSYNEQFF.

This chain uses TRBV7-6 with TRBJ2-7, with 8 bases matching TRBD2. Germline assignment: CDR1 SGHVS and CDR2 FNYEAQ. Trimming removed 5 bases from V and 0 bases from J; junction bases left unmatched: 3. This CDR3 has 14 residues. In DNA form, the CDR3 reads TGTGCCAGCAGCCTTAGCGGGGTCTCCTACGAGCAGTACTTC. Protein sequence: CASSLSGVSYEQYF.

The chain couples TRBV29-1 to TRBJ2-7, with a tentative D call TRBD2 (6 bases). V was trimmed by 3 bases and J by 1 base, leaving 7 bases between them. This CDR3 has 12 residues. Germline CDR1 is SQVTM and CDR2 is ANQGSEA. CDR3 nucleotide sequence: TGCAGCGTTGAGACTAGTTCCTACGAGCAGTACTTC. Its protein product is CSVETSSYEQYF.

This chain connects TRBV28 to TRBJ2-7; 8 bases match TRBD1. Looked up from germline, CDR1 is MDHEN and CDR2 is SYDVKM. The CDR3 spans 14 residues. The trim removed 5 bases at V and 6 bases at J, leaving 9 bases unmatched. DNA for the CDR3: TGTGCCAGCAGTCCGAGGACAGGGCTGGGCGAGCAGTACTTC. It is translated as CASSPRTGLGEQYF.

This clone occurred once. The V call is TRBV15, the J call TRBJ1-2; D is uncertain. Germline V gives CDR1 LNHNV, CDR2 YYDKDF (reference sequence). The V end lost 4 bases, the J end lost 7 bases, and 16 bases lay between the germline ends. This CDR3 is built from 14 residues. The CDR3 loop is CATSTRTPAGGYTF. The DNA of the CDR3 is TGTGCCACCAGCACTCGGACTCCTGCGGGTGGCTACACCTTC.

This chain joins TRBV5-6 and TRBJ2-2, with 9 bases lining up with TRBD2. V shed 2 bases, J shed 5 bases, and the junction held 1 base outside the gene matches. CDR1 SGHDT and CDR2 YYEEEE come from the germline V gene. The CDR3 is made up of 14 amino acids. CDR3 coding DNA: TGTGCCAGCAGCTTTCTAGCGGGAACCGGGGAGCTGTTTTTT. Its translation: CASSFLAGTGELFF.

The CDR3 spells CASSLELAGQETQYF. The CDR3 DNA reads as TGTGCCAGCAGCTTAGAGCTAGCGGGCCAAGAGACCCAGTACTTC. The chain links TRBV11-2 to TRBJ2-5; TRBD2 aligns across 8 bases. V was pared by 0 bases and J by 1 base, with 1 base of the junction left unmatched. CDR1 and CDR2 from the germline V gene are SGHAT and FQNNGV. CDR3 length: 15 residues.